This paragraph reports one T cell receptor (beta chain). Which antigen it targets is not known. Base qualities are not provided; no much larger clone lies one nucleotide away. This sample was taken from a study of blood T cell repertoires in COVID-19 (dated by TCRdb to the early 2020s). Broadly, across the study: Samples covering the acute and convalescent phases of COVID-19 were provided by collaborators in the United States, Italy and Spain. The material from the prospective study consisted of cDNA or gDNA derived from T cells, B-cell-depleted T cells, or PBMCs. The dataset comprised deeply sampled blood TCRbeta repertoires from subjects exposed to, actively infected with, or recovered from COVID-19. The repertoires were released in a freely available public database meant as a resource for research on the immune response to SARS-CoV-2. Samples were obtained from the ongoing ImmuneRACE study (first 160 participants) and from 1,254 subjects provided by 6 global collaborators. A de-identified subject ID, COVID-19 status, age in years and sex were almost always included in the sample metadata. Where available, HLA class I and class II types were obtained from metadata supplied by the sample provider rather than from assay-based typing. Findings and caveats that apply to the study as a whole: The quantity of clinical and demographic metadata differed by source and by participant and was supplied without curation.

Its CDR3 holds 14 amino acids, cysteine through phenylalanine. Just the 42-base CDR3 DNA is kept, in frame starting at base 1. The junction carries 9 bases between V and J, which are trimmed by 4 bases and 3 bases respectively. In the germline V gene (reference sequence), CDR1 corresponds to SEHNR and CDR2 to FQNEAQ. Collaborating institutions collected whole blood in K2EDTA tubes following their own protocols. For TCRbeta analysis, collaborators shipped samples in one of three forms: frozen whole blood, isolated PBMCs, or DNA extracted from either of those sample types. TCRbeta CDR3 regions were amplified from genomic DNA by means of the immunoSEQ Assay, a bias-controlled multiplex PCR. Concerning the study's data processing: The number of nucleated cells in each sample was estimated by amplification of reference gene primers within the assay. To quantify the absolute abundance of each unique TCRbeta CDR3 rearrangement, sequence reads were collapsed and filtered. For each sample, productive Simpson clonality was calculated by taking the square root of Simpson's diversity index across productive rearrangements. The table was pulled from immuneACCESS by TCRdb, which kept in-frame rearrangements only. Such tables lose some clones; where checked, under half of the loss comes from unresolved V genes, and the rest has no known cause. V and J calls and clone size are those listed in that table; D and trimming were worked out from the DNA. This sample is represented by approximately 70,000 clones; around 90% of them were singletons. The ten biggest clones cover roughly 5% of the sample.

The sequence joins TRBV7-9 to TRBJ1-4; the D segment could be TRBD1, given 5 matching bases. This sequence originates from an older woman with active COVID-19. Sequenced input: peripheral blood. The bases read TGTGCCAGCAGCTCAGGGTATCCTAATGAAAAACTGTTTTTT. Its translation is CASSSGYPNEKLFF.